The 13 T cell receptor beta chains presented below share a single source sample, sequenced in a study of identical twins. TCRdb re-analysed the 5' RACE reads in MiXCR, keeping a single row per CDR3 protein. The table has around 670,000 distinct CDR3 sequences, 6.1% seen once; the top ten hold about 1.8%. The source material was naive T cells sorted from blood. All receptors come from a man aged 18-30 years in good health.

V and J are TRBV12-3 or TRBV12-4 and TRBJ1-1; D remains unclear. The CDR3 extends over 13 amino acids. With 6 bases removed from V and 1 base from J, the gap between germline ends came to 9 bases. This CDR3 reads CASSRSSNTEAFF. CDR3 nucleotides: TGTGCCAGCAGCCGCAGTTCGAACACTGAAGCTTTCTTT.

In DNA form, the CDR3 reads TGTGCCAGCAGCTTAAGTCAGGTGAACGAGCAGTACTTC. It yields the protein CASSLSQVNEQYF. V is TRBV7-8 and J is TRBJ2-7; D gene uncertain. V dropped 2 bases and J dropped 5 bases, with 10 bases sitting between them. Germline CDR1 SGHVS, CDR2 FQNEAQ. This CDR3 spans 13 amino acids. Drawing the rest from reference TRBV7-8 and TRBJ2-7, the complete variable domain is GAGVSQSPRYKVAKRGQDVALRCDPISGHVSLFWYQQALGQGPEFLTYFQNEAQLDKSGLPSDRFFAERPEGSVSTLKIQRTQQEDSAVYLCASSLSQVNEQYFGPGTRLTVT.

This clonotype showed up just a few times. The CDR3 DNA reads TGTGCCAGCAGCTTAGGGCCAGGGAACAATGAGCAGTTCTTC. Its translation is CASSLGPGNNEQFF. The chain carries TRBV11-2 and TRBJ2-1; perhaps TRBD1 as D (5 bases). Per germline, CDR1 SGHAT and CDR2 FQNNGV. V was cut by 1 base and J by 5 bases, with 9 bases left in between. The CDR3 runs to 14 residues.

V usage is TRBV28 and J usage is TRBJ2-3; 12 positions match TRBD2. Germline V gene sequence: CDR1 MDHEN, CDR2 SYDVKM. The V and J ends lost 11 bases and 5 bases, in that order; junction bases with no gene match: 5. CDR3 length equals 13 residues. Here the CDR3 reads CAASGRALDTQYF. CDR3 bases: TGTGCCGCTAGCGGGAGGGCCTTAGATACGCAGTATTTT.

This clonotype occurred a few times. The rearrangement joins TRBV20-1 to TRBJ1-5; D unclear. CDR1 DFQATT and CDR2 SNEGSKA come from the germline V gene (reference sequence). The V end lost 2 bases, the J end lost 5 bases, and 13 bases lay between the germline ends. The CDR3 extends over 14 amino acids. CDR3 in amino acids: CSARQAEGHQPQHF. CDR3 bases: TGCAGTGCTAGACAGGCAGAGGGTCATCAGCCCCAGCATTTT.

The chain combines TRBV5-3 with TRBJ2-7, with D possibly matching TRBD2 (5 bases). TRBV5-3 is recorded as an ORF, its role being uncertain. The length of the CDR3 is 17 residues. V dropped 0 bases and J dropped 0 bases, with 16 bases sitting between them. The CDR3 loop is CARSLVGPPGSSYEQYV. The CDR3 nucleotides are TGTGCCAGAAGCTTGGTTGGGCCCCCGGGATCCTCCTACGAGCAGTACGTC.

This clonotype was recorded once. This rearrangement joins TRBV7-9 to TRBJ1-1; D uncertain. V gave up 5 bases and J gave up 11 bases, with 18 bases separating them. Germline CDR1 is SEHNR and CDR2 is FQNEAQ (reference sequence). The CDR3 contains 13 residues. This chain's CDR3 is CASSRVRESSAFF. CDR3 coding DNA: TGTGCCAGCAGCAGGGTGCGGGAAAGCTCGGCTTTCTTT.

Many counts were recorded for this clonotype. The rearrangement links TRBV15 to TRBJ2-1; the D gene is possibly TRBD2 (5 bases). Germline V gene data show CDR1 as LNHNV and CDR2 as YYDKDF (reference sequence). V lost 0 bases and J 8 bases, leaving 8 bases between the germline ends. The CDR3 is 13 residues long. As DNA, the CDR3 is TGTGCCACCAGCAGAGATCCCGGGGATGAGCAGTTCTTC. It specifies CATSRDPGDEQFF.

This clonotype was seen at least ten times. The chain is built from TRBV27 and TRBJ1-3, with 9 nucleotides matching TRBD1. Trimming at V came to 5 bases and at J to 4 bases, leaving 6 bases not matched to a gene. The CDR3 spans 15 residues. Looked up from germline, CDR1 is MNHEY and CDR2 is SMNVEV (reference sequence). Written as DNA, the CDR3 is TGTGCCAGCAGTATACAGGGGGCGTCCGGAAACACCATATATTTT. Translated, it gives CASSIQGASGNTIYF.

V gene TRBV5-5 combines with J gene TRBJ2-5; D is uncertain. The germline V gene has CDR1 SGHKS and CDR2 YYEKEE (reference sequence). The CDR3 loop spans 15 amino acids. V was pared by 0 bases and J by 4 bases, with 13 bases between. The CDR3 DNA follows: TGTGCCAGCAGCTTGGGCGGCCCGTCGGGAGAGACCCAGTACTTC. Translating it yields CASSLGGPSGETQYF.

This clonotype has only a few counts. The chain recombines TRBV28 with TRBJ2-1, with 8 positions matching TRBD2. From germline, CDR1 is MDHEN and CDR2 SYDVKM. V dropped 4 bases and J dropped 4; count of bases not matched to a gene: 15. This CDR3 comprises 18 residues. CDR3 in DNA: TGTGCCAGCAGTTCCATCCTCCTTACTAGCGGCGATTACAATGAGCAGTTCTTC. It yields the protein CASSSILLTSGDYNEQFF.

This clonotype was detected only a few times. The CDR3 DNA reads TGTGCCACCAGTGATGGTCTAGCGGGAGTTATGGGAGATACGCAGTATTTT. It codes for CATSDGLAGVMGDTQYF. V is TRBV24-1 and J is TRBJ2-3; 10 nucleotides agree with TRBD2. V trimming: 3 bases; J trimming: 5 bases; junction bases outside the gene matches: 10. The CDR3 sequence is 17 residues long. CDR1 is KGHDR, CDR2 SFDVKD, per germline.

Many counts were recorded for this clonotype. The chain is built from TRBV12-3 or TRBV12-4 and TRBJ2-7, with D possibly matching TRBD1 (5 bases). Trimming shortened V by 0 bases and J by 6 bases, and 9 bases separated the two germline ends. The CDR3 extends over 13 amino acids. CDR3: CASSLAAGPEQYF. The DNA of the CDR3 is TGTGCCAGCAGTTTAGCTGCAGGGCCCGAGCAGTACTTC.